This T cell receptor beta chain stems from a study of robustness of blood B and T cell sequencing (dated by TCRdb to between 2017 and 2018). Some background on the complete study: The study aimed to determine how much peripheral blood is needed to reliably characterize an individual's TCRbeta and IgG repertoires. In each of the roughly 11 independently drawn blood samples, both the TCRbeta and the IgG repertoires were quantified. Two replicate TCRbeta cDNA libraries were prepared from one shared RNA pool from a single 10 ml draw, serving as technical replicates. The investigation overall reported the following: Of the top 10,000 TCRbeta clonotypes in one technical replicate library, 90% to 95% were also found in the other technical replicate library. Evidence of cross-contamination, likely caused by batch processing, was seen in one pair of TCRbeta libraries, and the UMI-sequence pairs shared between the two libraries were removed. EDTA tubes required immediate fractionation, limiting use in multi-site collections. The 1,000 most abundant TCRbeta clonotypes from the pooled draws were found in every single 10 ml sample. TCRbeta rarefaction curves did not fully plateau, suggesting under-sequencing or many low-abundance clonotypes. Combining 3 or 4 tubes (about 27-45 ml blood) brought coverage of the top 10,000 TCRbeta clonotypes close to saturation. Overlap of rare TCRbeta clonotypes did not improve with pooling tubes, implying much larger blood volumes would be needed to capture them.

The CDR3 starts with the cysteine, ends with the phenylalanine, and has 14 residues. The DNA shown is the 42-base CDR3, in frame from base 1. V is cut back by 8 bases and J by 7 bases, with 11 bases in the junction unmatched. mRNA, which captures expressed receptors, was used instead of genomic DNA for quantification of TCRbeta repertoires. Leukocytes from the buffy coat were collected into Trizol, and RNA was extracted using the Direct-zol RNA MiniPrep Plus kit with no cell sorting. To separate plasma, buffy coat and red blood cells, EDTA blood tubes were immediately centrifuged at 4 degrees C. With respect to this clonotype: Its antigen specificity is not known. There are no base qualities to consult, and no much larger clone falls within one base.

Preparation of the library involved PCR. TCRdb shows the sequencer as Illumina MiSeq. cDNA was synthesized with SMARTScribe reverse transcriptase and a 5' template-switch oligo that added a universal priming site. A 12-nucleotide random unique molecular identifier (UMI) was carried by the template-switch oligo, and each cDNA molecule was tagged with this UMI. Chain-specific reverse primers targeted TCRbeta transcripts during reverse transcription. Leftover template-switch adapters were removed by uracil DNA glycosylase treatment, and cDNA was purified using a Qiagen MinElute kit. The first PCR used KAPA HiFi HotStart ReadyMix for approximately 20 cycles, split across four 50 ul reactions with step-out primers. Before further amplification, first-round PCR products were gel-purified. Illumina Nextera adapters were attached in a second PCR of 7 to 9 cycles, and the libraries were then purified and pooled. For each TCRbeta molecule, the UMI barcode was captured by a 50-nucleotide 5' read. Per the original workflow: Using the MIGEC toolkit, reads were grouped by UMI into consensus reads. Final reads were produced by merging forward and reverse consensus reads with PEAR. A custom decontamination script removed identical UMI-sequence pairs shared across libraries, treating them as cross-sample contamination. MIGMAP, a wrapper around IgBLAST, was used for V(D)J assignment and CDR3 extraction. A TCR clonotype was defined as sharing the same V gene, J gene and CDR3 amino acid sequence, and CDR1 and CDR2 were not sequenced. The public reads were quality trimmed at Q25 with fastp and then assembled into clones with MiXCR by TCRdb, keeping productive beta chains. Identical CDR3 protein sequences are pooled into one entry, listed with their most common genes and DNA. The V and J calls and clone size come from TCRdb's table, not from the authors' own analysis. The sample table records 1,500 to 2,000 distinct CDR3 sequences; roughly 49% of these occur just once. About 35% of the sample belongs to the ten largest clones.

Specimen: peripheral blood. This clonotype was sampled from a human donor in good health. The chain uses TRBV12-3 or TRBV12-4 and TRBJ1-5, with 7 bases matching TRBD1. Here is the DNA: TGTGCCAGCGCCTTTCACAGGGGTGGACAGCCCCAGCATTTT. Translated, this is CASAFHRGGQPQHF.